This T cell receptor (beta chain) came from a study of patients and donors after allogeneic stem cell transplantation. TCRdb analysed the RT-PCR reads with MiXCR anew, one entry per CDR3 protein. The sample shows roughly 880,000 distinct CDR3 sequences, over 15% of them seen only once. Trimming left V 6 bases short and J 6 bases short, with 14 bases between. The CDR3 is 13 amino acids. The origin of this receptor is a human donor who was either an allogeneic HSCT recipient or a stem cell or donor lymphocyte infusion donor (not recorded which). It is not recorded whose cells these are; they may come from a transplant donor. Sequencing was done on a sample of blood, either unsorted or a sorted T cell fraction (not recorded which). The chain recombines TRBV12-3 or TRBV12-4 with TRBJ1-1; possible D gene TRBD1, 6 bases. CDR3 loop: CASSPGELAEAFF. The CDR3 DNA reads TGTGCCAGCAGCCCAGGGGAGTTGGCTGAAGCTTTCTTT.